This T cell receptor (beta chain) was identified in a study of shared clonotypes between healthy human individuals (dated by TCRdb to 2018 to 2021). In terms of the full investigation: The cohort comprised two women and a few men aged 18 to 49 years. For each donor, CD4 naive and CD4 memory were each run on three plates, CD8 naive on two plates, and CD8 memory on one plate. Blood TCR repertoires of five healthy adults were deeply sequenced to estimate repertoire size and the extent of clonotype sharing between individuals. Libraries were prepared and TCR repertoires were sequenced by different laboratories using diverse techniques, in order to increase sequencing depth and limit assay-specific biases. Between about 0.85 and 10 billion PBMCs per donor were obtained by leukapheresis.

Using the deep immunoSEQ assay, TCR CDR3 regions were amplified from genomic DNA by multiplex PCR. For each cell subset, the extracted genomic DNA was distributed evenly across all wells of several immunoSEQ 96-well plates, and each plate served as one replicate. For sorted subsets, 150 to 250 ng genomic DNA, equal to some 28,000 T cell genomes, was loaded into each replicate PCR. The purified libraries were quantified using a Qubit 3.0 fluorometer, sized with a Bioanalyzer 2100, and then quantified again using the KAPA Library Quantification kit. Every immunoSEQ 96-well plate was sequenced on a dedicated single-read 150-cycle Illumina NextSeq 550 flow cell. In the authors' own workflow: The immunoSEQ output contained only junctional sequences without quality scores, so filtering could not match that applied to full-length reads. Sequences were annotated with PyIR, a Python wrapper for IgBLAST v1.9, and V/J genes and CDR3 were assigned using IMGT germline references. Reads were filtered out if the reads had weak V/J assignments (E-value above 1e-6), no CDR3, stop codons, out-of-frame junctions, or ambiguous translated residues. A V3J clonotype was defined by an identical inferred V gene, J gene, and CDR3 amino acid sequence. Percentage overlap between repertoires was calculated by dividing the number of shared unique clonotypes by the size of the smaller repertoire. Richness of each repertoire was evaluated using RTK rarefaction, the Chao1 estimator, and Recon v2.1 estimates of unobserved clonotypes. Generation probabilities were computed with OLGA for all TCRbeta clonotypes obtained by the gDNA method from four donors. Not all clones reach the TCRdb copy of this immuneACCESS table, which keeps in-frame sequences only. Checked studies attribute under half of the gap to unresolved V genes and leave the rest unexplained. Clone size and the V and J calls come from that table; the DNA yielded D and trimming. The sample has about 700,000 clones on record, about 74% of them singletons. Less than 2% of the sample is taken by the ten largest.

Trimming at the junction amounts to 4 bases on V and 1 base on J, and the germline ends lie 9 bases apart. The CDR3 runs 14 amino acids, cysteine and phenylalanine included. Only the CDR3 DNA stays, 42 bases, in frame from base 1. The germline V gene encodes CDR1 WNHNN and CDR2 SYGVQD (reference sequence). The donors were healthy, HIV-negative adults with no recently reported acute infections or vaccinations. Every donor was a Caucasian adult residing in Nashville, Tennessee, USA. Magnetic negative selection was used to enrich CD4+ T cells, after which naive cells were positively selected on CD45RA and the negative fraction became the memory subset. Blood was collected by leukapheresis, and PBMCs were isolated by Ficoll-Histopaque density gradient centrifugation and then cryopreserved in liquid nitrogen vapor phase. Purity and quantity of every magnetically sorted T cell population were checked by analytical flow cytometry. Each sorted fraction had its genomic DNA isolated and then quantified by UV absorbance on a Nanodrop 2000c.

The paper as a whole reports these results and caveats: When four donors were compared, the shared fraction of clonotypes was 5% to 6.5% for naive CD4, 3.5% for naive CD8, 2% to 2.5% for memory CD4, and 0.35% to 0.4% for memory CD8. Clonotypes shared by all four sorted-subset donors showed higher generation probabilities than non-shared clonotypes. Even with the large sequencing depth, rarefaction of the sorted-subset datasets indicated that sequencing was incomplete. Sampling was restricted to blood, and TCR repertoires in tissues likely differ from the TCR repertoires found in blood. The small number of donors limited the genetic and exposure-history diversity represented. Based on pairwise subsampling, the degree of clonotype sharing among donors was expected to be affected by sequencing depth. Naive subsets generally had larger estimated clonotype richness than memory subsets.

For this clone: Its specific antigen is unknown. Within one base of it there is no much larger clone, and no base qualities were kept.

This receptor was identified in a woman aged 25 to 39 in good health. What was sequenced was memory CD4+ T cells sorted from blood. Interpreted using the paper, the cell subset or site label stands for: CD45RA-negative fraction. The chain couples TRBV10-1 to TRBJ2-3; the D region possibly corresponds to TRBD2 (6 bases align). The DNA is as follows: TGCGCCAGCAGTGGGGGGGATGGCACAGATACGCAGTATTTT. Its protein is CASSGGDGTDTQYF.